This TCR beta chain was sequenced in a study of Graves' ophthalmopathy and Graves' hyperthyroidism. On the study more broadly: The study drew peripheral blood at initial diagnosis, before any treatment.

RNA transcripts served as template for amplifying TCR beta CDR3 sequences. HTBI-primed RT-PCR formed the first round, and a multiplex PCR formed the second. TCRdb re-called the multiplex PCR reads with MiXCR, one entry per CDR3 protein. The top ten hold around 45% of the sample, which has roughly 13,000 distinct CDR3 sequences, approximately 49% seen once. Study conclusions and caveats: Thyroid clonotypes that were expanded above 0.001 frequency mostly also appeared in blood. A 13-signature model separated ophthalmopathy from stable hyperthyroidism, reaching roughly 85% sensitivity and around 81% specificity cross-validated.

Remarks on this clonotype: What it binds is unknown.

Germline CDR1 is DFQATT and CDR2 is SNEGSKA (reference sequence). The CDR3 covers 15 residues. The V and J ends lost 0 bases and 9 bases, in that order; junction bases with no gene match: 7. This TCR came from a woman in her 30s with Graves' ophthalmopathy. The V call is TRBV20-1, the J call TRBJ1-6, with 8 bases matching TRBD1. Input material: peripheral blood. The CDR3 DNA follows: TGCAGTGCTAGAGAAGGGGGGACAGGAGGTTCACCCCTCCACTTT. Translating gives CSAREGGTGGSPLHF.